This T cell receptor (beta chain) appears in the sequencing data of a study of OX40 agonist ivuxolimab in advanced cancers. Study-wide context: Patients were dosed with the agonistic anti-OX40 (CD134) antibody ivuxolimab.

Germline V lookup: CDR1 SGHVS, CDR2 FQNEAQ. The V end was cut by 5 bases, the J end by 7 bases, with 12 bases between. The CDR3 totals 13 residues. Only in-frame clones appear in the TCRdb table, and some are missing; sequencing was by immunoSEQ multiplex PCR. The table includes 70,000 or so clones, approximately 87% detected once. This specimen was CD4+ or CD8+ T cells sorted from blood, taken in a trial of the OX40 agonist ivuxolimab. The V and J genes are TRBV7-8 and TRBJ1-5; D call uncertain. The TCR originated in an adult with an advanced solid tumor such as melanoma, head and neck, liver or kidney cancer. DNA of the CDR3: TGTGCCAGCAGCCGGGCGGATGGACAGCCCCAGCATTTT. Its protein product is CASSRADGQPQHF.